This T cell receptor beta chain was observed in a study of blood T cell repertoires in COVID-19. Study-level information: COVID-19 samples, acute and convalescent, were from the United States, Italy and Spain. From T cells, B-cell-depleted T cells, or PBMCs came the material, which was cDNA or gDNA.

Per the original methods: The authors estimated nucleated cell counts from reference gene primer amplification. Measured with immunoSEQ multiplex PCR; TCRdb has only the in-frame clones, and not every one. V and J calls plus clone size are reproduced from that table; the DNA served to infer D and trimming. The sample has around 140,000 clones, roughly 87% seen once. Trimming at V came to 4 bases and at J to 7 bases, leaving 4 bases not matched to a gene. CDR1 is MNHEY, CDR2 SVGAGI, per germline. The CDR3 is 14 amino acids. The chain couples TRBV6-5 to TRBJ2-3, with 11 bases fitting TRBD2. The sequence came from a woman in her forties or fifties with acute or convalescent COVID-19. The sample was peripheral blood. The CDR3 sequence is CASSLAGGLNTQYF. The DNA for the CDR3 is TGTGCCAGCAGTTTAGCGGGGGGGCTAAATACGCAGTATTTT.